Below, one T cell receptor beta chain is given with its context. Its cognate antigen has yet to be identified. No much larger clonotype is one base removed from it; base qualities were not supplied. This record comes from a study of T cells in Graves' hyperthyroidism and ophthalmopathy (dated 2019 in TCRdb). A note on the overall study: Peripheral blood samples were taken at the time of initial diagnosis, prior to any treatment. To identify distinguishing TCR V-J signatures, a discovery cohort of roughly 100 patients was used, comprising 43 with Graves' ophthalmopathy and around 57 with stable Graves' hyperthyroidism. Prospective prediction of ophthalmopathy was tested in an independent validation cohort of fewer than 20 hyperthyroidism patients and 15 to 17 patients who later progressed to ophthalmopathy. The roughly 100 discovery patients were randomly divided into training and test sets at a 7:3 ratio. Thyroid tissue and blood T-cell repertoires from six or seven Graves' hyperthyroidism patients were also compared in the study. After sampling, hyperthyroidism patients received methimazole starting at 30 mg daily, and ophthalmopathy patients received high-dose intravenous methylprednisolone. According to the paper, TCR Vbeta CDR3 sequencing was carried out on some 140 peripheral blood samples, which came from approximately 41 ophthalmopathy, 75 to 80 hyperthyroidism and some 17 progressor patients.

The TCR beta CDR3 regions were amplified from the RNA transcripts. The first round of RT-PCR for the TCR CDR3 was performed with the HTBI primer set and the Qiagen OneStep RT-PCR kit. The libraries were constructed in a second round of multiplex PCR and then size-selected and purified. Paired-end sequencing of the libraries was performed with 100 bp reads on an Illumina HiSeq2000. In the original analysis: Raw data were processed with SOAPnuke, discarding reads with adapters, uncalled bases, mean Phred below 15, or no exact constant-primer or identifier match. High-quality paired reads were merged with COPE v1.2.5, and unique nucleotide sequences were defined as clonotypes. MiTCR v1.1 was used to align the clonotypes against IMGT TRBV, TRBD and TRBJ reference segments. The analysis included only V-J combinations with a frequency above 0.0001, which together covered about 99% of the repertoires. The TCS score was defined as the ratio of F50 (clonal expansion) to E x V (chaos), calculated using BLOSUM62-based TCRdist between CDR3 peptides within each V-J. Welch's t-statistics and random forest reduced fewer than 550 V-J features to roughly 13, which were used in a naive Bayes classifier (R e1071). TCRdb passed the public sequencing reads through fastp at Q25 and MiXCR, retaining productive beta sequences. Identical CDR3 proteins give one entry, which carries the most common genes and DNA. Here the V and J calls rest on TCRdb's processing, not on the authors' analysis. The sample has hundreds of thousands of distinct CDR3 sequences on record, about a sixth of them singletons. Approximately 3.8% of the sample belongs to the ten largest clones.

A patient counted as having stable Graves' hyperthyroidism if no progression to ophthalmopathy occurred over 18 months of follow-up. Hyperthyroidism patients were aged 18 to 65 years and newly diagnosed, with disease duration of less than 2 months. Exclusion was applied to patients with uncontrolled infections, other autoimmune diseases, pregnancy or lactation. Diagnoses were based on clinical symptoms, serum thyroxine and TRAb, thyroid ultrasound and orbital computed tomography. PBMCs were isolated from about 10 ml of fresh peripheral blood by Ficoll-Paque density gradient centrifugation. Trizol reagent was used to extract total RNA, and RNA quality was then checked on an Agilent 2100 Bioanalyzer. On the study overall, not on this receptor specifically: Blood samples also contained most of the expanded thyroid clonotypes (frequency above 0.001), which suggests that blood repertoires may reflect thyroid immune responses. No statistical method was used to set the sample size in advance, and investigators knew the group allocation. In validation, the model predicted progression to ophthalmopathy with 65% to 71% sensitivity and approximately 74% specificity, a median of around six months before onset. A 13 V-J signature model separated ophthalmopathy from stable hyperthyroidism, with around 90% sensitivity and about 81% specificity in cross-validation and 80%/75% in testing.

The CDR3 numbers 15 residues from cysteine through phenylalanine. The CDR3 DNA has 45 bases and is translated from base 1. CDR1 and CDR2, looked up from the germline V gene, are MGHRA and YSYEKL. V and J lose 6 bases and 3 bases, and a span of 18 bases separates them. The chain is encoded by TRBV4-1 joined to TRBJ2-7; the D gene assignment is ambiguous. Sequenced: blood. The sequence derives from a woman between 25 and 40 years old with Graves' hyperthyroidism. The nucleotide sequence reads TGCGCCAGCAGGCCGGACGGTCTAGAGGTCTACGAGCAGTACTTC. Its protein is CASRPDGLEVYEQYF.